Listed below are T cell receptor beta chains from one sample, sequenced in a study of cytomegalovirus exposure and HLA in healthy donors. Sequenced by immunoSEQ multiplex PCR; TCRdb stores in-frame clones only, minus some. The sample consists of hundreds of thousands of clones, 77% of them appearing once. Sequenced material: PBMCs. The receptor source for this set is a woman aged 55 to 70 in good health and CMV-seropositive. Both conserved end residues are part of each CDR3. The D gene is left open where the match is weak. Not every row has a clone size; where given, it reads once, few, many or a size class.

TRBV27	TRBJ2-7	-	-	TGTGCCAGTTTAGGGGCGGGGTCCTACGAGCAGTACTTC	CASLGAGSYEQYF
TRBV19	TRBJ1-5	few	TRBD1	TGTGCCAGTAGGACAGGGTTGGGCAATCAGCCCCAGCATTTT	CASRTGLGNQPQHF
TRBV30	TRBJ1-6	-	TRBD1	TGTGCCTGGACCATAAGGACAGGGGGCTTCTCACCCCTCCACTTT	CAWTIRTGGFSPLHF
TRBV7-9	TRBJ1-1	-	TRBD1	TGTGCCAGCAGCTCCGGGACAGCCTTCATGAACACTGAAGCTTTCTTT	CASSSGTAFMNTEAFF
TRBV4-1	TRBJ2-1	-	TRBD1	TGCGCCAGCAGCCCCGGGACAGGGGTAGCTGAGCAGTTCTTC	CASSPGTGVAEQFF
TRBV14	TRBJ1-2	-	TRBD1	TGTGCCAGCAGCCCTCAGGATGGGACAGGGAGGGGCTACACCTTC	CASSPQDGTGRGYTF
TRBV7-9	TRBJ2-1	-	-	TGTGCCAGCAGCTTAGCGTCTTCTGAGCAGTTCTTC	CASSLASSEQFF
TRBV10-3	TRBJ1-1	once	-	TGTGCCATCAGCGGAGGGAATCAGGCTGAAGCTTTCTTT	CAISGGNQAEAFF
TRBV5-1	TRBJ1-1	few	-	TGCGCCAGCAGCTTGCAGGGTGACACTGAAGCTTTCTTT	CASSLQGDTEAFF
TRBV5-4	TRBJ1-2	-	-	TGTGCCAGCAGCTTGAACGGTGAACTTAACTATGGCTACACCTTC	CASSLNGELNYGYTF
TRBV11-2	TRBJ2-3	-	-	TGTGCCAGCAGCTTAGTTGGGTCAGGGGCCACAGATACGCAGTATTTT	CASSLVGSGATDTQYF
TRBV6-5	TRBJ1-2	-	TRBD1	TGTGCCAGCAAACAGGGGAACTATGGCTACACCTTC	CASKQGNYGYTF
TRBV7-9	TRBJ2-2	-	-	TGTGCCAGCAGCCCCGCCGGGGAGCTGTTTTTT	CASSPAGELFF
TRBV5-1	TRBJ1-2	-	-	TGCGCCAGCAGCCCTGGACAGCTCGAGGGGGACTATGGCTACACCTTC	CASSPGQLEGDYGYTF
TRBV7-2	TRBJ1-6	-	-	TGTGCCAGCAGCTTACAGGGAAGGGATAATTCACCCCTCCACTTT	CASSLQGRDNSPLHF
TRBV30	TRBJ1-3	few	TRBD1	TGTGCCTGGAGTGTAAACAGGGGCTCTGGAAACACCATATATTTT	CAWSVNRGSGNTIYF
TRBV6-5	TRBJ1-1	-	-	TGTGCCAGCAGTTATCAGAACAGGTACACTGAAGCTTTCTTT	CASSYQNRYTEAFF
TRBV20-1	TRBJ2-1	-	-	TGCAGTGCTAGAGGAGCGGGCAGGGAGTTCTTC	CSARGAGREFF
TRBV7-9	TRBJ1-1	few	TRBD1	TGTGCCAGCAGCTGGGGACAGGGCACTGAAGCTTTCTTT	CASSWGQGTEAFF
TRBV12-5	TRBJ2-5	-	TRBD1	TGTGCTAGTGGTCCGGGACAGATATTAGAGACCCAGTACTTC	CASGPGQILETQYF
TRBV19	TRBJ1-5	-	-	TGTGCCAGTAGTTCTAGGACTAATCAGCCCCAGCATTTT	CASSSRTNQPQHF
TRBV11-2	TRBJ2-5	-	-	TGTGCCAGCAGCTTAGGTTCAGGGAAAGAGACCCAGTACTTC	CASSLGSGKETQYF
TRBV28	TRBJ1-2	-	TRBD1	TGTGCCAGCAGTTTGGCCGGGACAGACAACTATGGCTACACCTTC	CASSLAGTDNYGYTF
TRBV18	TRBJ1-3	once	-	TGTGCCAGCTCACCGGGTGAGGACACCATATATTTT	CASSPGEDTIYF
TRBV30	TRBJ1-2	-	TRBD1	TGTGCCTGGAGTGTACAGGGGTCTAGATATGGCTACACCTTC	CAWSVQGSRYGYTF
TRBV7-9	TRBJ2-3	-	TRBD1	TGTGCCAGCAGCCCCGGACAGGGATTGGGCACAGATACGCAGTATTTT	CASSPGQGLGTDTQYF
TRBV9	TRBJ2-3	-	TRBD2	TGTGCCAGCAGCCCCCACGGGACTACCAGCACAGATACGCAGTATTTT	CASSPHGTTSTDTQYF